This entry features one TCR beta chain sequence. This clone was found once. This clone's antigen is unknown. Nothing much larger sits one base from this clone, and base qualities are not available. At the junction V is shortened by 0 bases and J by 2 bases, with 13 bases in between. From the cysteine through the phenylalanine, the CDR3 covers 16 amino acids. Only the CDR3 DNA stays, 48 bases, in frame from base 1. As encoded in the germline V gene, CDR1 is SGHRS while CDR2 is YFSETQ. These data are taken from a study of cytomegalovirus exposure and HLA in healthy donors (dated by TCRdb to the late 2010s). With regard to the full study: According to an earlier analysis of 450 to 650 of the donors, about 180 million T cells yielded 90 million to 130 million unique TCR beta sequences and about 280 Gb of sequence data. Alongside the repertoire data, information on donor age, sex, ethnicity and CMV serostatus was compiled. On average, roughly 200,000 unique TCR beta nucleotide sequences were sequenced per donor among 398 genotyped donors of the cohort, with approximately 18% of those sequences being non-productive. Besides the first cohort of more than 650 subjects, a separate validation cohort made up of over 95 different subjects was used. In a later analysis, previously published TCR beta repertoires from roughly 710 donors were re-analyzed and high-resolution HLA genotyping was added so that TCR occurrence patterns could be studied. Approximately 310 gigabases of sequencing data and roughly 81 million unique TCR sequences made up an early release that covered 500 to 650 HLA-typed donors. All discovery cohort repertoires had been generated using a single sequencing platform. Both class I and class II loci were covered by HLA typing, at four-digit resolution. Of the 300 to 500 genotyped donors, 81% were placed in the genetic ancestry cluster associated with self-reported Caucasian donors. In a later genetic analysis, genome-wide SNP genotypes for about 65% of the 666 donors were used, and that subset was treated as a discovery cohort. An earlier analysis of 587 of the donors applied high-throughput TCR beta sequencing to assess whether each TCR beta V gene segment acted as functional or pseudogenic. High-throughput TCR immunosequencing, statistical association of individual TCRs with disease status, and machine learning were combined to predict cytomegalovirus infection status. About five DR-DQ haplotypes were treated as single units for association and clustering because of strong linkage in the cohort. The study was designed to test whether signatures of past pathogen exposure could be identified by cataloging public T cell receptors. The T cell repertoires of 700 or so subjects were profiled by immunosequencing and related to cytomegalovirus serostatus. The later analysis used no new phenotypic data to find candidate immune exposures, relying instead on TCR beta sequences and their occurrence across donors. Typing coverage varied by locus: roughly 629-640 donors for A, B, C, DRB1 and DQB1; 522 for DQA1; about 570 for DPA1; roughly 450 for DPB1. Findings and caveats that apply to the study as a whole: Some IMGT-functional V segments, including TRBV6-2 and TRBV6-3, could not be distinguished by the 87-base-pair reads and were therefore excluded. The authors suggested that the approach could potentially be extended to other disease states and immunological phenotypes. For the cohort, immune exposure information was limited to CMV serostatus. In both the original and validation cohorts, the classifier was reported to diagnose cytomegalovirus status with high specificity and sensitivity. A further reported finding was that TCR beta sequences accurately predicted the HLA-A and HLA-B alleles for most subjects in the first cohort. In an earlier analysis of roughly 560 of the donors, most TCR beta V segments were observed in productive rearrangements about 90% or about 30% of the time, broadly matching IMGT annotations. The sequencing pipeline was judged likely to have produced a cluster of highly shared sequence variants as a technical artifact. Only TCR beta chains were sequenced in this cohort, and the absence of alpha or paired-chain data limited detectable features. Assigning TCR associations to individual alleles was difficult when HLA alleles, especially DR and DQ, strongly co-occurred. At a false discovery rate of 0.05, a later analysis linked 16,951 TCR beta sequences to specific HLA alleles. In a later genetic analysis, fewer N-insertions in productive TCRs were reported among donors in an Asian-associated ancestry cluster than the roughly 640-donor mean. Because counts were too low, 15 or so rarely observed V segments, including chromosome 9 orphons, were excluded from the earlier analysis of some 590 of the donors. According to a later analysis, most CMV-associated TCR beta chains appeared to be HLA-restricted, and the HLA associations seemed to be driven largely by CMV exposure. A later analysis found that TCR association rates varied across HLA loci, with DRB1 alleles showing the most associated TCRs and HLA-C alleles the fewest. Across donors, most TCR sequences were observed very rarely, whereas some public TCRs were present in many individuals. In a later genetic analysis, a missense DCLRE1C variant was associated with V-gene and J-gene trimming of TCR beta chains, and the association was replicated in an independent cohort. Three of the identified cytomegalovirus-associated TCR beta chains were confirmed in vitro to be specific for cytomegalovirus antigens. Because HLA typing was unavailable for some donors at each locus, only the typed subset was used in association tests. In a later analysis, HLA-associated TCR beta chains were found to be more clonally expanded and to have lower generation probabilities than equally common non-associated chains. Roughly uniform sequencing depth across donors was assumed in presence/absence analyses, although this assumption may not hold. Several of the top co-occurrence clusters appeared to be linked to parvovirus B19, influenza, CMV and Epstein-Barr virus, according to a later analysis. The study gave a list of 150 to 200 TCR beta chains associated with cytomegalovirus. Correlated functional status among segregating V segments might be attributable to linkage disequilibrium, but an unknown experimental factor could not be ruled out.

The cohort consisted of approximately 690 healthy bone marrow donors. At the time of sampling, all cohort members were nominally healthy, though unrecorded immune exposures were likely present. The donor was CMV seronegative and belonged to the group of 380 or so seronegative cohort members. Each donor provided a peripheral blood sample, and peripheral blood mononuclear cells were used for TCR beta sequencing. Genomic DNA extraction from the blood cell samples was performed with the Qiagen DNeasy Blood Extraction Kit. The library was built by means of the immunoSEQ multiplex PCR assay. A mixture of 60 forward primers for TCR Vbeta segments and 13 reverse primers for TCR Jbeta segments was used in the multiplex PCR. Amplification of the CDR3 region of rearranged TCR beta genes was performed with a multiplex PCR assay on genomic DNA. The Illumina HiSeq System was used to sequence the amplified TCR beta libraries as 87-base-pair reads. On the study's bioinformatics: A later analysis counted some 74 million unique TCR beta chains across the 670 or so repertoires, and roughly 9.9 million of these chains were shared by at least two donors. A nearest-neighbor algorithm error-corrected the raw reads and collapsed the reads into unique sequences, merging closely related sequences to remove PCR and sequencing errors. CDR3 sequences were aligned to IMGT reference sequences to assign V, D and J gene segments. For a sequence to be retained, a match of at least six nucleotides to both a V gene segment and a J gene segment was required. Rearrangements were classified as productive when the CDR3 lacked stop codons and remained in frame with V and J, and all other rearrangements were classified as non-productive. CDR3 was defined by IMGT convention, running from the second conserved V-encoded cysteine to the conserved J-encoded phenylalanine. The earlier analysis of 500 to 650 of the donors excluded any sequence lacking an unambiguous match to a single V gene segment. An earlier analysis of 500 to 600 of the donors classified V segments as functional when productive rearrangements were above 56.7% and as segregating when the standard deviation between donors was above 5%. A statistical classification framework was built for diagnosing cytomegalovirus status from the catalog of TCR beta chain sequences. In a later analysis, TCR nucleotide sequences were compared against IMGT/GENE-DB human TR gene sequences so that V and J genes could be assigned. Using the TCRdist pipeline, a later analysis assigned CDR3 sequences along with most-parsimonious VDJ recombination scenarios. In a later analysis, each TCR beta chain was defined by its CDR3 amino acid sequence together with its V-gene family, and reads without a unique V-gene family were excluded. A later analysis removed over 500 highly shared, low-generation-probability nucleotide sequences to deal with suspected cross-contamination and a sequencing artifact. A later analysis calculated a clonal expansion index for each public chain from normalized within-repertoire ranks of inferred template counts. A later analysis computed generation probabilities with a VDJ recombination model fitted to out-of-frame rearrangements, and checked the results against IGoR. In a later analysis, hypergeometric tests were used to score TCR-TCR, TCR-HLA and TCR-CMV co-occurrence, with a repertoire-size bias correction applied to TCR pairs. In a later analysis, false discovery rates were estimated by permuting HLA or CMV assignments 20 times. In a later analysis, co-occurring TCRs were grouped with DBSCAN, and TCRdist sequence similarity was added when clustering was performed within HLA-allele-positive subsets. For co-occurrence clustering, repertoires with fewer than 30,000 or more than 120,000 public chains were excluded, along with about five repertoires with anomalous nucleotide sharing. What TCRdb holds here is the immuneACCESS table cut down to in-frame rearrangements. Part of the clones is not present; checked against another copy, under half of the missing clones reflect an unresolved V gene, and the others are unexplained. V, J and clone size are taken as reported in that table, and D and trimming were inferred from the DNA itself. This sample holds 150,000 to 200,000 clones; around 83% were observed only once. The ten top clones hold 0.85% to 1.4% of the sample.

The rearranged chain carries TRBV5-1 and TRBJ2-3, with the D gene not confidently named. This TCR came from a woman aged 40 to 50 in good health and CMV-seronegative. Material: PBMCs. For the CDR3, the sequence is CASSLGLVLNTDTQYF. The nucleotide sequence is TGCGCCAGCAGCTTGGGGCTAGTCCTGAACACAGATACGCAGTATTTT.